The T cell receptor beta chain under discussion was sequenced for a study of shared clonotypes between healthy human individuals. The study, taken as a whole, reports: Inspection by rarefaction showed sorted-subset sequencing to be incomplete despite large depth.

As to this clone: Its antigen is not known.

The method was immunoSEQ multiplex PCR; TCRdb's version includes in-frame clones alone and lacks a portion of them. The sample carries a few million clones, roughly 92% recorded once. Germline V gives CDR1 PRHDT, CDR2 FYEKMQ (reference sequence). Trimming cost V 2 bases and J 3 bases, with 13 bases left between them. The CDR3 totals 15 residues. The rearrangement uses TRBV13 and TRBJ1-2; D gene uncertain. The receptor was isolated from a man between 18 and 29 years old in good health. The specimen was naive CD4+ T cells sorted from blood. The subset: CD45RA+ positively selected. The CDR3 reads CASSLMPTRDYGYTF. In DNA, the CDR3 is TGTGCCAGCAGCTTAATGCCGACTAGGGACTATGGCTACACCTTC.